The 23 T cell receptor beta chains in this list originate from one sample, sequenced in a study of CD8+CD57+ T cells in acquired aplastic anemia. It was patients with CD8+CD57+ cell expansion by flow cytometry who were chosen for sequencing. Genomic DNA was employed as the template in profiling TCR beta VDJ and CDR3. TCRdb re-analysed the reads in MiXCR, keeping a single row per CDR3 protein. Of about 470,000 distinct CDR3 sequences in the sample, 25% to 40% are singletons; the top ten hold less than 1%. Sequenced: sorted CD4+, CD8+, or CD8+CD57+ T cells (not recorded which) from PBMCs. These receptor sequences come from a human donor with aplastic anemia.

This clonotype has at least ten counts. This chain links TRBV15 with TRBJ2-3, with D perhaps matching TRBD1 (6 bases). The ends were cut back, 0 bases at V and 0 bases at J, with 10 bases in the middle. Germline CDR1 reads LNHNV; CDR2 reads YYDKDF (reference sequence). The CDR3 runs 16 residues. The chain's CDR3 is CATSRDGQSSTDTQYF. CDR3 coding DNA: TGTGCCACCAGCAGAGACGGACAGTCTAGCACAGATACGCAGTATTTT.

This clonotype was detected ten times or more. The chain uses TRBV29-1 and TRBJ1-2; tentatively, D is TRBD1 (6 bases). Looked up from germline, CDR1 is SQVTM and CDR2 is ANQGSEA. Trimming pared 6 bases from V and 5 bases from J, leaving 16 bases between. The CDR3 covers 13 residues. The CDR3 protein is CSVKQGGVYGYTF. The CDR3 region has the DNA TGCAGCGTCAAACAGGGAGGGGTTTATGGCTACACCTTC. Using reference TRBV29-1 and TRBJ1-2 for the parts outside the CDR3, the full variable domain is SAVISQKPSRDICQRGTSLTIQCQVDSQVTMMFWYRQQPGQSLTLIATANQGSEATYESGFVIDKFPISRPNLTFSTLTVSNMSPEDSSIYLCSVKQGGVYGYTFGSGTRLTVV.

Ten or more counts support this clonotype. The J gene is TRBJ1-1, the V gene TRBV7-9; D gene uncertain. The length of the CDR3 is 13 residues. The V gene lost 8 bases and the J gene lost 4 bases, with 14 bases spanning the gap. CDR1 and CDR2 (germline): SEHNR, FQNEAQ (reference sequence). The CDR3 DNA sequence: TGTGCCAGCGGCAATGCGGGTACCACTGAAGCTTTCTTT. This sequence encodes CASGNAGTTEAFF.

Ten or more counts support this clonotype. The gene calls are TRBV12-3 or TRBV12-4 and TRBJ1-5, with D perhaps TRBD1 (6 bases). V was cut by 3 bases and J by 2 bases, with 14 bases left in between. The CDR3 loop spans 16 amino acids. The CDR3 DNA reads TGTGCCAGCAGTTTGGACAGTCTGGGGGGCAATCAGCCCCAGCATTTT. It codes for CASSLDSLGGNQPQHF.

V is TRBV19 and J is TRBJ1-5; 7 bases line up with TRBD1. The CDR3 has 15 residues. The trim removed 2 bases at V and 6 bases at J, leaving 7 bases unmatched. Germline CDR1 is LNHDA and CDR2 is SQIVND (reference sequence). As DNA, the CDR3 is TGTGCCAGTAGTATACCAACGACAGGGATTCAGCCCCAGCATTTT. This gives the protein CASSIPTTGIQPQHF.

Worth noting for this clonotype: This may come from a read error, since a much larger clone is one base off. This rearrangement joins TRBV19 to TRBJ1-2; tentatively, D is TRBD1 (6 bases). The CDR3 loop spans 15 amino acids. Germline loops: CDR1 LNHDA, CDR2 SQIVND (reference sequence). CDR3 coding DNA: TGTGCCAGCAGTCGGCCGCGGGCAGGGGATCCGGGCTACGCCTTC. Residues: CASSRPRAGDPGYAF.

In this sample, this clonotype turned up a few times. The chain couples TRBV6-2 or TRBV6-3 to TRBJ2-5; TRBD1 matches 9 bases. CDR1 is MNHEY and CDR2 is SVGEGT in the germline V gene. V lost 0 bases, J lost 2 bases, and 7 bases stayed unmatched. This CDR3 spans 17 amino acids. CDR3 region: CASSYSAGQGTQETQYF. In nucleotides, the CDR3 is TGTGCCAGCAGTTACTCGGCGGGACAGGGCACTCAAGAGACCCAGTACTTC.

The rearrangement links TRBV20-1 to TRBJ2-7; 9 bases fit TRBD2. CDR3 length equals 16 residues. J gave up 3 bases and V 6 bases, and 15 bases lay outside the gene matches. The germline CDR1 and CDR2 sequences are DFQATT and SNEGSKA (reference sequence). CDR3 residues: CSARDTRTSVGYEQYF. The CDR3 DNA sequence: TGCAGTGCAAGGGACACGAGGACTAGCGTAGGCTACGAGCAGTACTTC.

Regarding this clonotype: One junction end disagrees with the germline gene, perhaps due to a read error. The rearrangement uses TRBV10-3 and TRBJ2-7; 12 bases match TRBD2. Germline V gene data show CDR1 as ENHRY and CDR2 as SYGVKD. The CDR3 sequence is 16 residues long. CDR3 residues: CASSRRASGRAVEQYF. The CDR3 nucleotides are TGTGCCAGCAGTCGGAGAGCTAGCGGGAGGGCCGTCGAGCAGTACTTC.

This clonotype came up many times. This chain joins TRBV6-1 and TRBJ1-2; possible D gene TRBD1, 6 bases. V lost 10 bases to trimming and J lost 8 bases, with 17 bases between them. The CDR3 consists of 12 residues. Per germline, CDR1 MNHNS and CDR2 SASEGT. The CDR3 DNA reads TGTGCCACCACCGACACAGGGTTAGGCTACACCTTC. It is translated as CATTDTGLGYTF.

This clonotype was seen ten or more times. V and J are TRBV2 and TRBJ1-2, with TRBD1 matching over 8 bases. There are 14 residues in the CDR3. After removal of 7 bases from V and 5 bases from J, the junction contained 9 bases not matched to a gene. CDR1 is SNHLY, CDR2 FYNNEI, per germline. CDR3 residues: CASNLRTGTYGYTF. CDR3 bases: TGTGCCAGCAACCTCAGGACAGGGACGTATGGCTACACCTTC.

The chain couples TRBV20-1 to TRBJ2-1; D gene ambiguous. V was pared by 3 bases and J by 8 bases, with 11 bases between. CDR1 DFQATT and CDR2 SNEGSKA come from the germline V gene (reference sequence). The CDR3 is 12 residues long. Here the CDR3 DNA reads TGCAGTGCTAGTATCGTAGGGTATGAGCAGTTCTTC. This codes for CSASIVGYEQFF.

This clonotype was seen ten or more times. The genes are TRBV12-3 or TRBV12-4 and TRBJ1-2, with a possible D match to TRBD1 (6 bases). The CDR3 runs to 12 residues. Trimming took off 5 bases at V and 4 bases at J, with 8 bases between the two ends. The DNA for the CDR3 is TGTGCCAGCAGTGGACAGTTCTATGGCTACACCTTC. Protein product: CASSGQFYGYTF.

This clonotype appeared a few times. J is TRBJ2-5 and V is TRBV10-3, with D possibly matching TRBD1 (5 bases). Looked up from germline, CDR1 is ENHRY and CDR2 is SYGVKD. The CDR3 spans 14 residues. Trimming shortened V by 7 bases and J by 4 bases, and 16 bases separated the two germline ends. The CDR3 spells CAINCQGSGETQYF. Written as DNA, the CDR3 is TGTGCCATCAACTGCCAGGGTTCGGGAGAGACCCAGTACTTC.

The J gene is TRBJ1-5, the V gene TRBV19, with D perhaps matching TRBD1 (5 bases). V was trimmed by 5 bases and J by 7 bases, leaving 15 bases between them. Looked up from germline, CDR1 is LNHDA and CDR2 is SQIVND (reference sequence). The CDR3 is 14 residues long. CDR3 coding DNA: TGTGCCAGTAGTTTGTCAGGGCCTGGGCAGCCCCAGCATTTT. It is translated as CASSLSGPGQPQHF.

This clonotype was observed a few times. J is TRBJ2-3 and V is TRBV16, with 10 bases identical to TRBD2. Germline V CDR1 and CDR2: KGHSY, FQNENV. Trimming removed 4 bases from V and 0 bases from J; junction bases left unmatched: 4. The CDR3 sequence is 16 residues long. The CDR3 protein is CASSPLLAGSTDTQYF. For the CDR3, the DNA is TGTGCCAGCAGCCCGCTACTAGCGGGAAGCACAGATACGCAGTATTTT.

This clonotype was recorded at least ten times. V and J are TRBV14 and TRBJ2-5; D remains ambiguous. Deletions cut 6 bases from V and 5 bases from J, with 13 bases between. This CDR3 has 13 amino acids. Germline V lookup: CDR1 SGHDN, CDR2 FVKESK. DNA for the CDR3: TGTGCCAGCAGTCCAGGATACGTGGAGACCCAGTACTTC. It is translated as CASSPGYVETQYF.

This clonotype has just a few counts. The chain employs TRBV10-3 and TRBJ1-1; TRBD1 might be the D (5 bases). The CDR3 is 16 amino acids. Germline V lookup: CDR1 ENHRY, CDR2 SYGVKD. V lost 1 base and J 0 bases, leaving 12 bases between the germline ends. CDR3 amino acids: CAISEYLQAMNTEAFF. The CDR3, as DNA: TGTGCCATCAGTGAGTACCTACAGGCAATGAACACTGAAGCTTTCTTT.

This clonotype has only a few counts. A much more abundant neighbour one base away suggests this may be a read error. A read error is likely, as this CDR3 ends without the conserved phenylalanine or tryptophan. The gene calls are TRBV7-2 and TRBJ1-6; weak D call: TRBD1 (6 bases). With 8 bases removed from V and 6 bases from J, the gap between germline ends came to 17 bases. Germline-derived CDR1 and CDR2 are SGHTA and FQGNSA. This CDR3 has 15 amino acids. The CDR3, as DNA: TGTGCCAGCCAGAAGGGGGACGGTTCTAATTCACCCCTCCACCTT. Amino acid sequence: CASQKGDGSNSPLHL.

To note about this clonotype: Compared with germline, one end of the junction differs, possibly owing to a read error. This chain uses TRBV20-1 with TRBJ1-2; D is possibly TRBD1 (6 bases). The CDR3 sequence is 14 residues long. CDR1 and CDR2 (germline): DFQATT, SNEGSKA (reference sequence). This chain's CDR3 is CSARPGGGIQGYIF. The CDR3 DNA reads as TGCAGTGCTAGACCTGGGGGGGGCATTCAAGGCTACATCTTC.

This clonotype was detected ten times or more. This chain uses TRBV5-1 with TRBJ1-5; D is unclear. The CDR3 sequence is 12 residues long. V was clipped by 5 bases and J by 4 bases, with 7 bases between them. The germline V gene encodes CDR1 SGHRS and CDR2 YFSETQ. CDR3 DNA sequence: TGCGCCAGCAGTGAACGTAATCAGCCCCAGCATTTT. Translated: CASSERNQPQHF.

A remark on this clonotype: A clone one base away is much larger, so this may be a read error. This sequence joins TRBV2 and TRBJ2-1; 9 nucleotides line up with TRBD2. The CDR3 runs to 14 residues. V shed 4 bases, J shed 5 bases, and the junction held 3 bases outside the gene matches. CDR1 and CDR2 (germline): SNHLY, FYNNEI. The CDR3 here is CASSVTSGHNEQFF. The CDR3 nucleotides read TGTGCCAGCAGTGTGACTAGCGGACACAATGAGCAGTTCTTC.

This CDR3 is CASSVQGGVNTEAFF. The CDR3 DNA follows: TGTGCCAGCAGCGTGCAGGGGGGTGTGAACACTGAAGCTTTCTTT. This rearrangement joins TRBV9 to TRBJ1-1, with 7 bases aligning to TRBD1. The length of the CDR3 is 15 residues. Germline V CDR1 and CDR2: SGDLS, YYNGEE. With 2 bases clipped from V and 0 bases from J, the junction kept 4 bases outside the gene matches.